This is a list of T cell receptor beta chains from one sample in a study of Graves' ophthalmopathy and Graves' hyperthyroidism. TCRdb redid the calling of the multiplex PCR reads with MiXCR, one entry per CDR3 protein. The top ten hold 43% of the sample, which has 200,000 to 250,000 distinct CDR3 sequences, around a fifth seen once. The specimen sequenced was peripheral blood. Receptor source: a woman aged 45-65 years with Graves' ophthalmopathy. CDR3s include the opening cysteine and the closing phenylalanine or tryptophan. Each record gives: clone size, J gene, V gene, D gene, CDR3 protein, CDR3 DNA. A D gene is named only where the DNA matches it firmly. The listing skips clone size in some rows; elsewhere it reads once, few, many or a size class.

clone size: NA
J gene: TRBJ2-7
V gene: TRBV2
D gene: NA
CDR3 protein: CASSPWTGRASEQYF
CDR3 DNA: TGTGCCAGCAGTCCATGGACAGGGAGGGCATCCGAGCAGTACTTC

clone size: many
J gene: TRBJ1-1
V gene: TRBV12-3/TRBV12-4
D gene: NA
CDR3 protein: CASIDSATEAFF
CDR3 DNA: TGTGCCAGCATCGATAGCGCCACTGAAGCTTTCTTT

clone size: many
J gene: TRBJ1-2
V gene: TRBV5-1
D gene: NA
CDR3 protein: CASSLAVDRFLGYTF
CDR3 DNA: TGCGCCAGCAGCTTGGCTGTCGACAGGTTCTTAGGCTACACCTTC

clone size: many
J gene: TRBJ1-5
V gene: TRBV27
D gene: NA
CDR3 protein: CASSPSTVYSNQPQHF
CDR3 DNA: TGTGCCAGCAGTCCCTCGACAGTTTATAGCAATCAGCCCCAGCATTTT

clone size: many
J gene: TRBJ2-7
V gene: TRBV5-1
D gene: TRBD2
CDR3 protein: CASSLDLGVAGTYEQYF
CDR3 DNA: TGCGCCAGCAGCTTGGATCTCGGGGTAGCGGGGACCTACGAGCAGTACTTC

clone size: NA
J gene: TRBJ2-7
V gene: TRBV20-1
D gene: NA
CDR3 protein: CSASVGTPYEQYF
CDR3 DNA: TGCAGTGCTAGTGTTGGGACTCCCTACGAGCAGTACTTC

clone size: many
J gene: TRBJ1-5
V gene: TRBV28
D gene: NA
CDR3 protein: CASSFSYIQGWPQHF
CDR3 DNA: TGTGCCAGCAGTTTTTCCTACATACAGGGTTGGCCCCAGCATTTT

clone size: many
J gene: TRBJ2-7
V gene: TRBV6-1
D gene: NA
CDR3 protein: CASTADTFYEQYF
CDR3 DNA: TGTGCCAGCACCGCCGACACCTTCTACGAGCAGTACTTC

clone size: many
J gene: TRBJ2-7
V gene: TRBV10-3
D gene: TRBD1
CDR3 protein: CAISVNRGSYEQYF
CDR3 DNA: TGTGCCATCAGTGTGAACAGGGGTTCCTACGAGCAGTACTTC

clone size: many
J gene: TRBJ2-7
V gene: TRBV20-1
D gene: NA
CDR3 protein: CSASGWALSYEQYF
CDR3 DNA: TGCAGTGCTAGCGGATGGGCTCTCTCCTACGAGCAGTACTTC

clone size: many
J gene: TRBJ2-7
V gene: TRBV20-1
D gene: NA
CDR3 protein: CSARRDHKWGEQYF
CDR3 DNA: TGCAGTGCTAGGCGGGACCACAAATGGGGCGAGCAGTACTTC

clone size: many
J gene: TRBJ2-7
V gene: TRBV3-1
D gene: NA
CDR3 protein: CASSYRFGGDEQYF
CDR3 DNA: TGTGCCAGCAGCTACCGATTCGGAGGGGACGAGCAGTACTTC

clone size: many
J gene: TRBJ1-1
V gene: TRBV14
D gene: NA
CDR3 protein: CASSHGGLLNTEAFF
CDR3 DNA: TGTGCCAGCAGCCATGGGGGCTTGCTGAACACTGAAGCTTTCTTT

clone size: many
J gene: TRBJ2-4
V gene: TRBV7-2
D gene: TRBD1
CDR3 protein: CASRRTGGGNIQYF
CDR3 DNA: TGTGCCAGCAGACGGACAGGGGGGGGAAACATTCAGTACTTC

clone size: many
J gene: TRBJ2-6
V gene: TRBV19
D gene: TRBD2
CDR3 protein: CASSIRLAGAGANVLTF
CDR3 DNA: TGTGCCAGTAGTATAAGGCTAGCGGGAGCCGGGGCCAACGTCCTGACTTTC

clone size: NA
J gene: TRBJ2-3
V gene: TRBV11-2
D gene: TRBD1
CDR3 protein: CAITLQGAYTDTQYF
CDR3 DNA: TGTGCCATCACTTTACAGGGGGCTTATACAGATACGCAGTATTTT

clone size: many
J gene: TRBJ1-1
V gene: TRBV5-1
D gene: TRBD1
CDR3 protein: CASSLGDRVMNTEAFF
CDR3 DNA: TGCGCCAGCAGCTTGGGGGACAGGGTGATGAACACTGAAGCTTTCTTT

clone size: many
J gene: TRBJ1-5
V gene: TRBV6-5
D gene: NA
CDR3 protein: CASSYRRGGNQPQHF
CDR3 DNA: TGTGCCAGCAGTTACCGGAGGGGGGGCAATCAGCCCCAGCATTTT

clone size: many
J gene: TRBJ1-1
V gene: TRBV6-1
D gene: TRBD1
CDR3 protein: CASGSKTGNTEAFF
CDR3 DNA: TGTGCCAGCGGGTCTAAGACAGGGAATACTGAAGCTTTCTTT

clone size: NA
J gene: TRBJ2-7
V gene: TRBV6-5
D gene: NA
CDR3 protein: CASSSTGDSSYEQYF
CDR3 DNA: TGTGCCAGCAGTTCCACGGGGGATAGCTCCTACGAGCAGTACTTC

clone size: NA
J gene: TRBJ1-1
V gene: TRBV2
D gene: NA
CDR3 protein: CASRSTEAFF
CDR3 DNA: TGTGCCAGCAGGTCCACTGAAGCTTTCTTT

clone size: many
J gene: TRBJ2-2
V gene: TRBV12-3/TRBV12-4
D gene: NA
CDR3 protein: CASSWVGAGELFF
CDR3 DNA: TGTGCCAGCAGTTGGGTCGGGGCCGGGGAGCTGTTTTTT

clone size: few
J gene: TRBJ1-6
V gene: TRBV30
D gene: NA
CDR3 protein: CAWSVGPGNSPLHF
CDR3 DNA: TGTGCCTGGAGTGTAGGACCGGGGAATTCACCCCTCCACTTT

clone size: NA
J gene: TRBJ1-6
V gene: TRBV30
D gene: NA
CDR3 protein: CAWSLGQRVTVSPLHF
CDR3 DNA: TGTGCCTGGAGTCTCGGGCAGAGGGTGACTGTTTCACCCCTCCACTTT

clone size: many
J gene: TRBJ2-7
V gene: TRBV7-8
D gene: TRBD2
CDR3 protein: CASSLSLPAGGNEQYF
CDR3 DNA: TGTGCCAGCAGCTTAAGTTTACCGGCGGGAGGTAATGAGCAGTACTTC

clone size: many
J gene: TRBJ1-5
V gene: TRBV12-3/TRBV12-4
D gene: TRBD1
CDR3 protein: CASSLTGGQPQHF
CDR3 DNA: TGTGCCAGCAGTTTGACAGGGGGTCAGCCCCAGCATTTT

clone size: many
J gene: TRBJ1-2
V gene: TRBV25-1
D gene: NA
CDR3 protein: CASSVQGGGYTF
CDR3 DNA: TGTGCCAGCAGTGTACAGGGCGGTGGCTACACCTTC

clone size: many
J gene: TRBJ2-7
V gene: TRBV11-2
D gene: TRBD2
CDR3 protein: CASSRVASGSAYEQYF
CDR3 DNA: TGTGCCAGCAGCCGTGTGGCTAGCGGGAGCGCGTACGAGCAGTACTTC

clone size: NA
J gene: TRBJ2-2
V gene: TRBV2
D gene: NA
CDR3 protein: CASTSGTTNTGELFF
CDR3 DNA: TGTGCCAGCACTTCCGGGACAACGAACACCGGGGAGCTGTTTTTT

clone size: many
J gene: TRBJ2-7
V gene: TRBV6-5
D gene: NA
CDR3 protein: CASKREAGSYEQYF
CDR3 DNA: TGTGCCAGCAAAAGGGAGGCGGGCTCCTACGAGCAGTACTTC

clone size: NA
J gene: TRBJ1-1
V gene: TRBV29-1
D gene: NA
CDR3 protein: CSVEPQTEAFF
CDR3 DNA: TGCAGCGTTGAACCCCAAACTGAAGCTTTCTTT

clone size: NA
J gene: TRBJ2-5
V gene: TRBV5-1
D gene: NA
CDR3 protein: CASSLTGPRETQYF
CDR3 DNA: TGCGCCAGCAGCTTGACCGGTCCACGGGAAACCCAGTACTTC

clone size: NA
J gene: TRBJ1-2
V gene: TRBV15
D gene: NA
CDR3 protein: CATSRDRLRGYTF
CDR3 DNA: TGTGCCACCAGCAGAGATAGGCTTCGTGGCTACACCTTC

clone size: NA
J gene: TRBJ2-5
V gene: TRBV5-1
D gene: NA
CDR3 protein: CASSPGSGLETQYF
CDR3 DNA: TGCGCCAGCAGCCCGGGATCAGGGTTAGAGACCCAGTACTTC

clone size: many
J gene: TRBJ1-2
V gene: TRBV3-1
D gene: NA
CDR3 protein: CASSRDSAGYTF
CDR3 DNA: TGTGCCAGCAGCCGCGACAGTGCCGGCTACACCTTC

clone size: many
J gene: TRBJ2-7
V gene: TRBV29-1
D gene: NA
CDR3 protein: CSVGLEEQYF
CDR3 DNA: TGCAGCGTGGGGTTAGAGGAGCAGTACTTC

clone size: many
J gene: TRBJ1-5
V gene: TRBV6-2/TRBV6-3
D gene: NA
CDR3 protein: CASSYQFGARDDQPQHF
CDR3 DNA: TGTGCCAGCAGTTACCAGTTCGGGGCCAGGGACGATCAGCCCCAGCATTTT

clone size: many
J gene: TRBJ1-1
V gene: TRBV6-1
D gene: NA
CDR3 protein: CASSGGSRTEAFF
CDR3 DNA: TGTGCCAGCAGTGGGGGGTCACGCACTGAAGCTTTCTTT

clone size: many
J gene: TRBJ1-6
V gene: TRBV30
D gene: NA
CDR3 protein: CAWSATGRGYNSPLHF
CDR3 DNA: TGTGCCTGGAGTGCTACAGGGAGAGGCTATAATTCACCCCTCCACTTT

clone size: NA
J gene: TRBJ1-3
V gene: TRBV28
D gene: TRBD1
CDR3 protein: CASSRMDRGAGNTIYF
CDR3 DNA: TGTGCCAGCAGTAGAATGGACAGGGGAGCTGGAAACACCATATATTTT

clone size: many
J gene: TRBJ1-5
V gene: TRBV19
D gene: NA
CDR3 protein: CASSIEGIYSNQPQHF
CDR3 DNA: TGTGCCAGTAGTATCGAGGGAATTTATAGCAATCAGCCCCAGCATTTT

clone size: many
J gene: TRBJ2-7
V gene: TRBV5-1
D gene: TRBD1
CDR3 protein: CASRNDRGGEQYF
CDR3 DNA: TGCGCCAGCAGAAATGACAGGGGAGGCGAGCAGTACTTC

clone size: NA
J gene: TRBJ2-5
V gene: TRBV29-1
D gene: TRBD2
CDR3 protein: CSVELAGAETQYF
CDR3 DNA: TGCAGCGTTGAACTAGCGGGAGCGGAGACCCAGTACTTC

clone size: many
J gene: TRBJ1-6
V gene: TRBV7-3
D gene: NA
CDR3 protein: CASSLKGVGNSPLHF
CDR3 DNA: TGTGCCAGCAGCTTAAAAGGGGTTGGTAATTCACCCCTCCACTTT

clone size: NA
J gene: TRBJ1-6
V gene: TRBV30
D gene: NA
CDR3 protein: CAWRTLLENSPLHF
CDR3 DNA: TGTGCCTGGAGGACACTCTTAGAGAATTCACCCCTCCACTTT

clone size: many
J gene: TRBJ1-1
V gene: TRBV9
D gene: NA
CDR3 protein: CASSAGWQGRITEAFF
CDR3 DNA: TGTGCCAGCAGCGCTGGGTGGCAGGGGAGGATCACTGAAGCTTTCTTT

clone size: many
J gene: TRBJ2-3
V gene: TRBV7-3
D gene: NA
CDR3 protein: CASSIGTDTQYF
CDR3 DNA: TGTGCCAGCAGCATAGGAACAGATACGCAGTATTTT

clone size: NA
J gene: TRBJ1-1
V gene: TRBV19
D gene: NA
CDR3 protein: CASSDRRLSSTEAFF
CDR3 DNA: TGTGCCAGTAGTGATCGGAGGCTCAGCAGCACTGAAGCTTTCTTT

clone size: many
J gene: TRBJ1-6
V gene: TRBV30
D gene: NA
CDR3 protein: CAWRKVSDSPLHF
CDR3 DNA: TGTGCCTGGAGAAAGGTGTCGGATTCACCCCTCCACTTT

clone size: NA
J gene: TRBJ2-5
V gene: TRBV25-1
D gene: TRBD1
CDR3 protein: CASSEWTRGRGETQYF
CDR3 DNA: TGTGCCAGCAGTGAATGGACCAGGGGGCGCGGGGAGACCCAGTACTTC

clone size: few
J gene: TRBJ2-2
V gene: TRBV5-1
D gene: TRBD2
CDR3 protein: CASSHGLAGAAGGELFF
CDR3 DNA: TGCGCCAGCAGCCACGGACTAGCGGGAGCGGCGGGCGGGGAGCTGTTTTTT